Sequencing of this TCR beta chain was carried out in a study of blood T cell repertoires in COVID-19. On the study more broadly: Specimens from acute and convalescent COVID-19 originated in the United States, Italy and Spain.

This clone has only a few counts. CDR1 LNHDA and CDR2 SQIVND come from the germline V gene (reference sequence). This CDR3 region has 13 residues. V lost 5 bases to trimming and J lost 8 bases; unmatched junction nucleotides: 8. Sequencing was performed with immunoSEQ multiplex PCR; in TCRdb, only in-frame clones are kept and a portion is missing. The sample has about 140,000 clones; about 83% are singletons. The sample taken for sequencing was PBMCs or T cells enriched from blood (not recorded which). This clonotype originated in a woman between 45 and 65 years old with acute COVID-19. The V call is TRBV19, the J call TRBJ1-2; 7 bases fit TRBD1. CDR3 sequence reads: CASSVRTGRGYTF. The CDR3 DNA reads as TGTGCCAGTAGTGTAAGGACAGGCCGCGGCTACACCTTC.